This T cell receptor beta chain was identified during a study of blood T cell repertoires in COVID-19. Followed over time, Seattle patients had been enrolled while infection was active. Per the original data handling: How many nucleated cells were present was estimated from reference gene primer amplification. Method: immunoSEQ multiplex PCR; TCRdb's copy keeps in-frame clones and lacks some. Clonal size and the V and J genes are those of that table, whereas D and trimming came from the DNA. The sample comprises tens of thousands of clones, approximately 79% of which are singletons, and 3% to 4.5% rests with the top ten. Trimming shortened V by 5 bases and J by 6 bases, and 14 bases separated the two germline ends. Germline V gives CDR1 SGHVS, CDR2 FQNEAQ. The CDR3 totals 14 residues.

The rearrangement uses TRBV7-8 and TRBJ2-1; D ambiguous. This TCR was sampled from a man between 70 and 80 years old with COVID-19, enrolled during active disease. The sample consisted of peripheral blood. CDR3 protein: CASSPNRPGNEQFF. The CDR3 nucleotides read TGTGCCAGCAGCCCCAACCGACCAGGCAATGAGCAGTTCTTC.